Judged by abundance, the clone carrying this T cell receptor (beta chain) is medium-sized. This specimen belongs to a study of CDR3 diversity in severe acne. TCRdb reprocessed the PCR reads with MiXCR, giving one entry per CDR3 protein. The sample carries about 85,000 distinct CDR3 sequences, 45% to 55% recorded once. V gave up 7 bases and J gave up 3 bases; unmatched junction bases: 7. This CDR3 region has 15 residues. The germline gives CDR1 SEHNR, CDR2 FQNEAQ (reference sequence). This rearrangement joins TRBV7-9 to TRBJ1-1, with 11 bases that match TRBD1. The specimen was blood. The sequence was obtained from a male donor in good health, serving as a control. The CDR3 here is CASIPLGQGDTEAFF. CDR3 bases: TGTGCCAGCATCCCCTTGGGACAGGGGGACACTGAAGCTTTCTTT.